A single sample gave rise to the 21 T cell receptor beta chains below, sequenced in a study of blood T cell repertoires in COVID-19. Using immunoSEQ multiplex PCR, the repertoire was profiled, and TCRdb retains in-frame clones only, with some absent. The profile covers under 350,000 clones, with about 88% appearing a single time and 2.6% taken by the ten largest. Source material: PBMCs or T cells enriched from blood (not recorded which). The receptors were sampled from a man between 60 and 75 years old who had recovered from COVID-19.

This chain joins TRBV10-3 and TRBJ1-2, with 7 bases lining up with TRBD1. V shed 0 bases and J 5 bases; nucleotides not matched to a gene: 6. There are 15 residues in the CDR3. The germline CDR1 and CDR2 sequences are ENHRY and SYGVKD. The CDR3 sequence: CAISESAGTAYGYTF. CDR3 DNA sequence: TGTGCCATCAGTGAGTCGGCGGGGACAGCTTATGGCTACACCTTC.

The chain has TRBV6-5 and TRBJ2-1; D gene unclear. Germline V gives CDR1 MNHEY, CDR2 SVGAGI. The CDR3 is 12 amino acids. The ends were cut back, 6 bases at V and 7 bases at J, with 10 bases in the middle. In DNA, the CDR3 is TGTGCCAGCAGCGGTAGCTGGAATGAGCAGTTCTTC. Residues: CASSGSWNEQFF.

This clone came up once. The chain couples TRBV19 to TRBJ2-5; TRBD2 is a possible D gene (6 bases). Trimming cost V 10 bases and J 4 bases, with 22 bases left between them. Germline CDR1 reads LNHDA; CDR2 reads SQIVND (reference sequence). The CDR3 totals 15 residues. The CDR3 spells CATRDSDATIETQYF. CDR3 nucleotide sequence: TGTGCCACCAGGGACTCCGACGCAACGATAGAGACCCAGTACTTC. The whole variable domain, remainder taken from reference TRBV19 and TRBJ2-5, is DGGITQSPKYLFRKEGQNVTLSCEQNLNHDAMYWYRQDPGQGLRLIYYSQIVNDFQKGDIAEGYSVSREKKESFPLTVTSAQKNPTAFYLCATRDSDATIETQYFGPGTRLLVL.

The chain is built from TRBV6-1 and TRBJ1-2; 8 bases are shared with TRBD1. The CDR3 consists of 14 residues. From germline, CDR1 is MNHNS and CDR2 SASEGT. V lost 3 bases to trimming and J lost 7 bases; unmatched junction nucleotides: 7. CDR3 region: CASSDDRGWGGYTF. The CDR3 bases are TGTGCCAGCAGTGACGACAGGGGATGGGGTGGCTACACCTTC.

The genes are TRBV19 and TRBJ1-2; the D is unclear. The CDR3 sequence is 15 residues long. The V end lost 4 bases, the J end lost 0 bases, and 12 bases lay between the germline ends. Per germline, CDR1 LNHDA and CDR2 SQIVND (reference sequence). The CDR3 here is CASSRLADTNYGYTF. As DNA, the CDR3 is TGTGCCAGTAGTAGGTTAGCAGATACTAACTATGGCTACACCTTC. Combining the CDR3 with reference TRBV19 and TRBJ1-2 gives the whole variable domain DGGITQSPKYLFRKEGQNVTLSCEQNLNHDAMYWYRQDPGQGLRLIYYSQIVNDFQKGDIAEGYSVSREKKESFPLTVTSAQKNPTAFYLCASSRLADTNYGYTFGSGTRLTVV.

The genes are TRBV2 and TRBJ1-1, with TRBD1 as a possible D gene (5 bases). V was pared by 5 bases and J by 1 base, with 11 bases between. The CDR3 has 14 residues. Germline-derived CDR1 and CDR2 are SNHLY and FYNNEI. CDR3 in amino acids: CASSTRQRNTEAFF. The CDR3 nucleotides are TGTGCCAGCAGTACCCGACAGCGGAACACTGAAGCTTTCTTT.

The CDR3 sequence is CASSLEHGDGYTF. The CDR3, as DNA: TGTGCCAGCAGCTTAGAACATGGAGATGGCTACACCTTC. The genes are TRBV7-8 and TRBJ1-2; D not certain. V gave up 1 base and J gave up 6 bases, with 9 bases separating them. The length of the CDR3 is 13 residues. Germline CDR1 is SGHVS and CDR2 is FQNEAQ. Supplemented by reference TRBV7-8 and TRBJ1-2, the full variable domain reads GAGVSQSPRYKVAKRGQDVALRCDPISGHVSLFWYQQALGQGPEFLTYFQNEAQLDKSGLPSDRFFAERPEGSVSTLKIQRTQQEDSAVYLCASSLEHGDGYTFGSGTRLTVV.

The V and J genes are TRBV30 and TRBJ1-2; D may be TRBD1 (6 bases). V was clipped by 3 bases and J by 6 bases, with 23 bases between them. Germline-derived CDR1 and CDR2 are GTSNPN and SVGIG (reference sequence). The CDR3 loop spans 16 amino acids. The DNA of the CDR3 is TGTGCCTGGAGCCGGGTGGGGAACTGGGGGCTTGATGGCTACACCTTC. This translates into CAWSRVGNWGLDGYTF.

The rearrangement links TRBV5-5 to TRBJ1-5; tentatively, D is TRBD1 (5 bases). Germline V lookup: CDR1 SGHKS, CDR2 YYEKEE (reference sequence). The CDR3 is 15 amino acids. V lost 4 bases, J lost 1 base, and 12 bases lay in between. The CDR3 reads CASSPQGGSNQPQHF. Written as DNA, the CDR3 is TGTGCCAGCAGCCCGCAGGGAGGAAGCAATCAGCCCCAGCATTTT.

This rearrangement joins TRBV7-2 to TRBJ2-3; 11 bases fit TRBD2. The germline gives CDR1 SGHTA, CDR2 FQGNSA. Unmatched junction bases numbered 3, after V lost 3 bases and J lost 4 bases. The CDR3 has 15 amino acids. The CDR3 is CASSFDSGGADTQYF. CDR3 coding DNA: TGTGCCAGCAGCTTTGATAGCGGGGGGGCAGATACGCAGTATTTT.

V and J are TRBV18 and TRBJ1-6; 7 bases line up with TRBD1. This CDR3 is 14 amino acids long. The germline V gene encodes CDR1 KGHSH and CDR2 LQKENI. J gave up 7 bases and V 6 bases, and 6 bases lay outside the gene matches. The CDR3 DNA follows: TGTGCCAGCTCCGCCGGACAGGAGAATTCACCCCTCCACTTT. It codes for CASSAGQENSPLHF.

The V and J genes are TRBV6-4 and TRBJ2-2; D is unresolved. Germline CDR1 and CDR2: MRHNA and SNTAGT. This CDR3 region has 12 residues. The V end lost 4 bases, the J end lost 5 bases, and 5 bases lay between the germline ends. CDR3 region: CASSGPTGELFF. CDR3 DNA sequence: TGTGCCAGCAGTGGGCCGACCGGGGAGCTGTTTTTT.

This clone was found once. The V call is TRBV11-3, the J call TRBJ2-2; D unclear. This CDR3 contains 15 residues. Per germline, CDR1 SGHNT and CDR2 YENEEA. The V gene lost 2 bases and the J gene lost 6 bases, with 13 bases spanning the gap. CDR3 loop: CASSLFEVSPGELFF. In nucleotides, the CDR3 is TGTGCCAGCAGCTTATTCGAGGTTTCGCCCGGGGAGCTGTTTTTT.

The CDR3 loop is CASSSTETGIDEQYF. The CDR3 DNA follows: TGTGCCAGCAGTTCTACTGAGACAGGGATCGACGAGCAGTACTTC. The chain links TRBV6-5 to TRBJ2-7, with 7 positions matching TRBD1. The V gene end was trimmed by 4 bases and the J gene end by 5 bases; junction bases not matched to a gene: 11. The CDR3 sequence is 15 residues long. Germline assignment: CDR1 MNHEY and CDR2 SVGAGI.

The chain carries TRBV30 and TRBJ1-1; D not resolved. The CDR3 sequence is 13 residues long. CDR1 is GTSNPN, CDR2 SVGIG, per germline (reference sequence). V lost 0 bases and J lost 4, with 9 bases in between. CDR3 protein: CAWSVFGGTEAFF. The DNA for the CDR3 is TGTGCCTGGAGTGTATTTGGCGGCACTGAAGCTTTCTTT.

A word on this clone: A read error may produce the germline difference seen at one junction end. Within the sample, other DNA sequences also encode this same CDR3. The rearrangement links TRBV7-9 to TRBJ1-5; 9 bases are shared with TRBD1. Germline V gene sequence: CDR1 SEHNR, CDR2 FQNEAQ (reference sequence). The CDR3 runs 14 residues. The CDR3 nucleotides read TGTGCCAGCAGCCTGGGACAGGGCAACCAGCCCCAGCATTTT. Translated, it gives CASSLGQGNQPQHF.

The chain is built from TRBV18 and TRBJ2-7, with 9 nucleotides matching TRBD1. This CDR3 is built from 14 residues. Germline-derived CDR1 and CDR2 are KGHSH and LQKENI. After removal of 8 bases from V and 2 bases from J, the junction contained 7 bases not matched to a gene. CDR3 protein: CASTRDRATYEQYF. The CDR3 DNA is TGTGCCAGCACCCGGGACAGGGCCACCTACGAGCAGTACTTC.

V gene TRBV6-2 or TRBV6-3 combines with J gene TRBJ2-5; possibly TRBD1 for D (6 bases). This CDR3 is built from 15 residues. The germline V and J ends were trimmed by 2 bases and 2 bases, with 12 bases remaining between them. In germline, CDR1 is MNHEY, CDR2 SVGEGT. The CDR3: CASSYIGRGQETQYF. In DNA, the CDR3 is TGTGCCAGCAGTTACATCGGCAGGGGACAAGAGACCCAGTACTTC.

The chain has TRBV4-2 and TRBJ2-3; the match to TRBD2 covers 11 bases. The V segment lost 0 bases and the J segment 2 bases; nucleotides outside the gene matches: 7. This CDR3 spans 18 amino acids. The germline CDR1 and CDR2 sequences are LGHNA and YNFKEQ. CDR3 DNA: TGTGCCAGCAGCCAAGATGCGCTAGCGGGGGGTAACACAGATACGCAGTATTTT. Protein: CASSQDALAGGNTDTQYF.

The chain uses TRBV13 and TRBJ1-2, with TRBD1 as a possible D gene (6 bases). The CDR3 consists of 14 residues. V was shortened by 4 bases and J by 0 bases, with 9 bases between the two germline ends. The germline V gene encodes CDR1 PRHDT and CDR2 FYEKMQ (reference sequence). This CDR3 is CASSSGQSNYGYTF. The CDR3 coding sequence is TGTGCCAGCAGCTCCGGACAGTCTAACTATGGCTACACCTTC.

The chain uses TRBV7-6 and TRBJ2-5; D ambiguous. Looked up from germline, CDR1 is SGHVS and CDR2 is FNYEAQ. There are 13 residues in the CDR3. With 1 base removed from V and 3 bases from J, the gap between germline ends came to 6 bases. The CDR3 bases are TGTGCCAGCAGCTTAGTTATTAAAGAGACCCAGTACTTC. The encoded protein is CASSLVIKETQYF.